Listed below are T cell receptor beta chains from one sample, sequenced in a study of blood T cells in healthy people across ages. TCRdb re-called the 5' RACE reads with MiXCR, one entry per CDR3 protein. The sample lists approximately 820,000 distinct CDR3 sequences, more than 40% occurring once. The sample taken for sequencing was blood. All receptors derive from a man between 60 and 75 years old in good health. The CDR3 runs from the conserved cysteine through the conserved F or W. Fields, in order: CDR3 DNA, CDR3 protein, CDR3 length, J gene, D gene, clone size, V gene. The D gene is left open where the match is weak. A row's size may be missing; if present it is once, few, many or a size class.

CDR3 DNA: TGTGCCAGCAGCTTAACCCCAGGGGTCAATGAGCAGTACTTC
CDR3 protein: CASSLTPGVNEQYF
CDR3 length: 14
J gene: TRBJ2-5
D gene: .
clone size: few
V gene: TRBV7-2

CDR3 DNA: TGTGCCAGCAGCTTCGGGACTAGCGGGGGCGAGGGAGAGACCCAGTACTTC
CDR3 protein: CASSFGTSGGEGETQYF
CDR3 length: 17
J gene: TRBJ2-5
D gene: TRBD2
clone size: .
V gene: TRBV11-2

CDR3 DNA: TGTGCCAGCAGCCCAGGGAGCGCTCTCCAGGAGACCCAGTACTTC
CDR3 protein: CASSPGSALQETQYF
CDR3 length: 15
J gene: TRBJ2-5
D gene: .
clone size: .
V gene: TRBV6-5

CDR3 DNA: TGTGCCAGCAGGTTGACTAGCGGGGGAACAGATACGCAGTATTTT
CDR3 protein: CASRLTSGGTDTQYF
CDR3 length: 15
J gene: TRBJ2-3
D gene: TRBD2
clone size: few
V gene: TRBV7-2

CDR3 DNA: TGTGCCAGCACAAAGGGGACAGGGGTCTACGAGCAGTACTTC
CDR3 protein: CASTKGTGVYEQYF
CDR3 length: 14
J gene: TRBJ2-7
D gene: TRBD1
clone size: few
V gene: TRBV6-2/TRBV6-3

CDR3 DNA: TGTGCCAGCAGCCAGGGGGACTCCTATAATTCACCCCTCCACTTT
CDR3 protein: CASSQGDSYNSPLHF
CDR3 length: 15
J gene: TRBJ1-6
D gene: TRBD1
clone size: few
V gene: TRBV7-9

CDR3 DNA: TGTGCCAGCAGCCCGATAGGACGGACCAAAAACATTCAGTACTTC
CDR3 protein: CASSPIGRTKNIQYF
CDR3 length: 15
J gene: TRBJ2-4
D gene: .
clone size: .
V gene: TRBV6-2/TRBV6-3

CDR3 DNA: TGCAGCGTTGGGAGACGGGACAGGGGTTTCAATGAGCAGTTCTTC
CDR3 protein: CSVGRRDRGFNEQFF
CDR3 length: 15
J gene: TRBJ2-1
D gene: TRBD1
clone size: .
V gene: TRBV29-1

CDR3 DNA: TGCGCCAGCAGCTGGGGAGATAGGAACAATGAAAAACTGTTTTTT
CDR3 protein: CASSWGDRNNEKLFF
CDR3 length: 15
J gene: TRBJ1-4
D gene: .
clone size: few
V gene: TRBV5-1

CDR3 DNA: TGCGCCAGCAGCTTGGACAGACCCAATGAAAAACTGTTTTTT
CDR3 protein: CASSLDRPNEKLFF
CDR3 length: 14
J gene: TRBJ1-4
D gene: .
clone size: few
V gene: TRBV5-1

CDR3 DNA: TGTGCCATCAGTGATTTGCCGGGGAGCACAGATACGCAGTATTTT
CDR3 protein: CAISDLPGSTDTQYF
CDR3 length: 15
J gene: TRBJ2-3
D gene: .
clone size: .
V gene: TRBV10-3

CDR3 DNA: TGTGCCAGCAGTTTACCGTTGTCTGGGGCAGGCCAGGAGGGCTACACCTTC
CDR3 protein: CASSLPLSGAGQEGYTF
CDR3 length: 17
J gene: TRBJ1-2
D gene: .
clone size: .
V gene: TRBV28

CDR3 DNA: TGTGCCAGCAGTTTGGCGGGAAGACAGCCCCAGCATTTT
CDR3 protein: CASSLAGRQPQHF
CDR3 length: 13
J gene: TRBJ1-5
D gene: .
clone size: .
V gene: TRBV12-3/TRBV12-4

CDR3 DNA: TGTGCCATCAGTGCCCCCCCGGGACAGGCTTCATACGAGCAGTACTTC
CDR3 protein: CAISAPPGQASYEQYF
CDR3 length: 16
J gene: TRBJ2-7
D gene: TRBD1
clone size: .
V gene: TRBV10-3

CDR3 DNA: TGTGCCTGGAGTGTCTCTCCGGGACTCAGAGAGACCCAGTACTTC
CDR3 protein: CAWSVSPGLRETQYF
CDR3 length: 15
J gene: TRBJ2-5
D gene: .
clone size: .
V gene: TRBV30

CDR3 DNA: TGTGCCAGCAGCTTAGCGGTCAGCTATGGCTACACCTTC
CDR3 protein: CASSLAVSYGYTF
CDR3 length: 13
J gene: TRBJ1-2
D gene: .
clone size: few
V gene: TRBV7-2

CDR3 DNA: TGCGCCAGCAGCCCGGAGCGCAGGGGATATACTGAAGCTTTCTTT
CDR3 protein: CASSPERRGYTEAFF
CDR3 length: 15
J gene: TRBJ1-1
D gene: .
clone size: once
V gene: TRBV5-1

CDR3 DNA: TGCAGCGTTGAAGCCGCGACGGATCCCTATGGCTACACCTTC
CDR3 protein: CSVEAATDPYGYTF
CDR3 length: 14
J gene: TRBJ1-2
D gene: .
clone size: once
V gene: TRBV29-1

CDR3 DNA: TGCAGTGCCCACCATCCGGGACAGGGTTCTGGTGAGCAGTTCTTC
CDR3 protein: CSAHHPGQGSGEQFF
CDR3 length: 15
J gene: TRBJ2-1
D gene: TRBD1
clone size: few
V gene: TRBV20-1

CDR3 DNA: TGCGCCAGCAGCTTAGCGGGGGAGTTCTCAGATACGCAGTATTTT
CDR3 protein: CASSLAGEFSDTQYF
CDR3 length: 15
J gene: TRBJ2-3
D gene: TRBD2
clone size: .
V gene: TRBV5-1

CDR3 DNA: TGCAGCGGGTCAAAGGGCCTCGGAGAAAAACTGTTTTTT
CDR3 protein: CSGSKGLGEKLFF
CDR3 length: 13
J gene: TRBJ1-4
D gene: .
clone size: .
V gene: TRBV29-1

CDR3 DNA: TGCAGTGCCGCGAGGCCCCCCGGTAATGAGCAGTTCTTC
CDR3 protein: CSAARPPGNEQFF
CDR3 length: 13
J gene: TRBJ2-1
D gene: .
clone size: .
V gene: TRBV20-1

CDR3 DNA: TGCGCCAGCAGCTTCGGTCCCGGCAACCAAGAGACCCAGTACTTC
CDR3 protein: CASSFGPGNQETQYF
CDR3 length: 15
J gene: TRBJ2-5
D gene: .
clone size: few
V gene: TRBV5-1

CDR3 DNA: TGTGCCAGCAGCTCCAGTAGCGGGACAGCGTACAATGAGCAGTACTTC
CDR3 protein: CASSSSSGTAYNEQYF
CDR3 length: 16
J gene: TRBJ2-7
D gene: .
clone size: .
V gene: TRBV7-2

CDR3 DNA: TGTGCCATCAGTGAGGATAGGGAGCAGTACTTC
CDR3 protein: CAISEDREQYF
CDR3 length: 11
J gene: TRBJ2-7
D gene: .
clone size: .
V gene: TRBV10-3